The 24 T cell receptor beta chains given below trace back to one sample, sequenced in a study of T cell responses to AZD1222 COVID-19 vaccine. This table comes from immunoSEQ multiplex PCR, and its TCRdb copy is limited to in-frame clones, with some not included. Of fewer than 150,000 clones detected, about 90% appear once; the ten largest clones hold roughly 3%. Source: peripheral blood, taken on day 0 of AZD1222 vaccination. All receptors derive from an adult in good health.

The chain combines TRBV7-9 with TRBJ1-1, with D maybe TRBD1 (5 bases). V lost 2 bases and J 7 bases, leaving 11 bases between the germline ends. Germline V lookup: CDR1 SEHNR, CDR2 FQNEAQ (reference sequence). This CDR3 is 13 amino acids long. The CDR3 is CASSLWGDLEAFF. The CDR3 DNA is TGTGCCAGCAGCTTATGGGGGGACCTTGAAGCTTTCTTT.

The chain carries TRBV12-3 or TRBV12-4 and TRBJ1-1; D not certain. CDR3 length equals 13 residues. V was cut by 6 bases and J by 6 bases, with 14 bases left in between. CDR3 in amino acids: CASRYGESAEAFF. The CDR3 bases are TGTGCCAGCAGATACGGGGAGTCGGCTGAAGCTTTCTTT.

CDR3 in DNA: TGTGCCAGCAGTTTAGAGCGCCCTTATTGGAGCACAGATACGCAGTATTTT. It encodes CASSLERPYWSTDTQYF. The chain links TRBV27 to TRBJ2-3; no clear D gene. Germline V gene lookup returns CDR1 MNHEY and CDR2 SMNVEV (reference sequence). The CDR3 runs 17 residues. V dropped 2 bases and J dropped 0 bases, with 15 bases sitting between them.

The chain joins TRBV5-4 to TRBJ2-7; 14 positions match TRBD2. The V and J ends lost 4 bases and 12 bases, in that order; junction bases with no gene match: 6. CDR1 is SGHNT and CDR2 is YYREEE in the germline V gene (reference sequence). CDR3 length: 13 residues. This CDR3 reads CASSPGTSGRLYF. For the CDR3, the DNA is TGTGCCAGCAGCCCCGGGACTAGCGGGAGACTGTACTTC.

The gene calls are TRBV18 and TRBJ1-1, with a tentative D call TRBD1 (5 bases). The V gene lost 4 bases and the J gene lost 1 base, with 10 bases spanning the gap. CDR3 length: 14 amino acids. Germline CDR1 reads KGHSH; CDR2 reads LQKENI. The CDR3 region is CASSLQVENTEAFF. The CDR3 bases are TGTGCCAGCTCACTACAGGTTGAGAACACTGAAGCTTTCTTT.

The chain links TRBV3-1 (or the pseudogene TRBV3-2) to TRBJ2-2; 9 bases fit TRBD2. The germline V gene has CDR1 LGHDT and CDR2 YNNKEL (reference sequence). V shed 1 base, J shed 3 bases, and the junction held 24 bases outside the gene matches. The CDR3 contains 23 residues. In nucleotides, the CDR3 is TGTGCCAGCAGCCAAGTAAATGAGGGTTGGGTTAGCGGGAGAGGGGTGGACACCGGGGAGCTGTTTTTT. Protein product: CASSQVNEGWVSGRGVDTGELFF.

The CDR3 region is CASSDGYLGYGYTF. CDR3 nucleotides: TGCGCCAGCAGTGATGGCTACCTCGGCTATGGCTACACCTTC. The chain employs TRBV10-1 and TRBJ1-2, with D unresolved. The CDR3 is 14 amino acids. The V gene lost 3 bases and the J gene lost 4 bases, with 12 bases spanning the gap. CDR1 and CDR2 from the germline V gene are WNHNN and SYGVQD (reference sequence).

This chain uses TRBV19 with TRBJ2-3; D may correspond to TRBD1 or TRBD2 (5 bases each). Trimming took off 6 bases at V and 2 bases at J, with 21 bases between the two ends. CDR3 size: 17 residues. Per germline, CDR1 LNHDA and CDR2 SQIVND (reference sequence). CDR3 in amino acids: CASSRNWVGTVTDTQYF. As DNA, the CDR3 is TGTGCCAGTAGCCGGAACTGGGTCGGGACGGTCACAGATACGCAGTATTTT. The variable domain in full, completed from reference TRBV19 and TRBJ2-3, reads DGGITQSPKYLFRKEGQNVTLSCEQNLNHDAMYWYRQDPGQGLRLIYYSQIVNDFQKGDIAEGYSVSREKKESFPLTVTSAQKNPTAFYLCASSRNWVGTVTDTQYFGPGTRLTVL.

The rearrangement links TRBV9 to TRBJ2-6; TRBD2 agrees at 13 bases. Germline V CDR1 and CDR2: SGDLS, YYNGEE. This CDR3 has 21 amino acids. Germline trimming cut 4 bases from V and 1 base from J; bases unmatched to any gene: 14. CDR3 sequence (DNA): TGTGCCAGCAGCCCCCAAGTAGGGACTAGCGGGATAGTATCTGGGGCCAACGTCCTGACTTTC. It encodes CASSPQVGTSGIVSGANVLTF.

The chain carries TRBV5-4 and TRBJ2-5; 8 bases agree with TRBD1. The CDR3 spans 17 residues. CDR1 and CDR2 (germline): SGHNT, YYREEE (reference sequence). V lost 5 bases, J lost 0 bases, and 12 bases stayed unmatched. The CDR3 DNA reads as TGTGCCAGCAGTTCCGGACAGGGAGTTCGGTACCAAGAGACCCAGTACTTC. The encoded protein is CASSSGQGVRYQETQYF.

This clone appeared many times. CDR3 DNA: TGTGCCAGCAGCTCGGGGGCTAGTTATGGCTACACCTTC. Protein product: CASSSGASYGYTF. This rearrangement joins TRBV5-4 to TRBJ1-2, with a tentative D call TRBD1 (6 bases). The CDR3 is made up of 13 amino acids. Trimming removed 3 bases from V and 5 bases from J, with 11 bases in between. Germline V gene lookup returns CDR1 SGHNT and CDR2 YYREEE (reference sequence). Complete variable domain (other parts from reference TRBV5-4 and TRBJ1-2): ETGVTQSPTHLIKTRGQQVTLRCSSQSGHNTVSWYQQALGQGPQFIFQYYREEENGRGNFPPRFSGLQFPNYSSELNVNALELDDSALYLCASSSGASYGYTFGSGTRLTVV.

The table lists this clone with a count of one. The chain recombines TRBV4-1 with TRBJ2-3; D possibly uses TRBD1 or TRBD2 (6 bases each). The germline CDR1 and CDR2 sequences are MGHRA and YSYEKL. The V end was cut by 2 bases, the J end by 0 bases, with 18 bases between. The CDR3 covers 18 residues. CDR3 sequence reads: CASSQFGGGGTSTDTQYF. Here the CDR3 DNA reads TGCGCCAGCAGCCAATTCGGAGGAGGGGGGACTAGCACAGATACGCAGTATTTT.

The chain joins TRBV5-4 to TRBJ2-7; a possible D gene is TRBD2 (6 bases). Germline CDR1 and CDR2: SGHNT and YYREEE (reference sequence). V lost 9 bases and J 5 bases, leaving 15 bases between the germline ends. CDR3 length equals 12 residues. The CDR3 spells CAIGDSDNEQYF. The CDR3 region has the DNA TGTGCCATCGGGGACTCTGACAACGAGCAGTACTTC.

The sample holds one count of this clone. Written as DNA, the CDR3 is TGTGCCAGCAGTTACTCCGCCTACGAGCAGTACTTC. It yields the protein CASSYSAYEQYF. The chain combines TRBV6-2 or TRBV6-3 with TRBJ2-7; D is unresolved. CDR1 is MNHEY, CDR2 SVGEGT, per germline. The CDR3 is 12 amino acids. V shed 0 bases and J shed 2 bases, with 2 bases lying between them.

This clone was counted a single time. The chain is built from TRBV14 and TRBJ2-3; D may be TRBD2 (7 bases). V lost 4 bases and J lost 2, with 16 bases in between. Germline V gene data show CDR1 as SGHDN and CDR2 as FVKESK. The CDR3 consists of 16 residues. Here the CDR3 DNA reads TGTGCCAGCAGCCGAACGCGGGGGCTCGACACAGATACGCAGTATTTT. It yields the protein CASSRTRGLDTDTQYF.

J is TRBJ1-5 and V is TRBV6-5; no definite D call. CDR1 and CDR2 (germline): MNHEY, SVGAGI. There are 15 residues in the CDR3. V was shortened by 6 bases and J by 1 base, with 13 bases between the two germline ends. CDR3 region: CASSPTRESNQPQHF. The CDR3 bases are TGTGCCAGCAGCCCGACTCGGGAGAGCAATCAGCCCCAGCATTTT.

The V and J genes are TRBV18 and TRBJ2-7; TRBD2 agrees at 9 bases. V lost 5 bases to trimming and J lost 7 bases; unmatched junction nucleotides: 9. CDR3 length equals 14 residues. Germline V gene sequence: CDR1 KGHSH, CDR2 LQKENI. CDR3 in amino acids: CASSVGTSIYEQYF. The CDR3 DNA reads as TGTGCCAGCTCAGTCGGGACTAGCATCTATGAGCAGTACTTC.

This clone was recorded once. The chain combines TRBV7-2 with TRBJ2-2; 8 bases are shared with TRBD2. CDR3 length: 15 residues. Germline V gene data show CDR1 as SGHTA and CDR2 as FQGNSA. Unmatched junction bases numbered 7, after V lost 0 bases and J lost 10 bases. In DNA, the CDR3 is TGTGCCAGCAGCTTAGCCTTAGCGGGATGGATGGAGCTGTTTTTT. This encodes CASSLALAGWMELFF.

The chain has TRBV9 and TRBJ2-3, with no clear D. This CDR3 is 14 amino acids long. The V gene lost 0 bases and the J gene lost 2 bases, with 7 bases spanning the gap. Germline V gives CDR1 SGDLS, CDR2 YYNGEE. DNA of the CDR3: TGTGCCAGCAGCGTAGAAGGCTTCACAGATACGCAGTATTTT. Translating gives CASSVEGFTDTQYF.

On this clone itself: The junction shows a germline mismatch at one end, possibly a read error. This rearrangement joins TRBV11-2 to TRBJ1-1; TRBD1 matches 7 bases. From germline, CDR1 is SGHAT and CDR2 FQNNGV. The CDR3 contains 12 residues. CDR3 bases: TGTGCCAGCAGCTTATCGACAGGGATATCGGGGTTT. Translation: CASSLSTGISGF.

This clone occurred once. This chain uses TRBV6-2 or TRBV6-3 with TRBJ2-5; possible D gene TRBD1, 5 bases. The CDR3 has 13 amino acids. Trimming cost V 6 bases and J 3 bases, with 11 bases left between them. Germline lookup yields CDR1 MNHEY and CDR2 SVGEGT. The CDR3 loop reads CASSEQEKETQYF. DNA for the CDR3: TGTGCCAGCAGCGAACAGGAGAAAGAGACCCAGTACTTC.

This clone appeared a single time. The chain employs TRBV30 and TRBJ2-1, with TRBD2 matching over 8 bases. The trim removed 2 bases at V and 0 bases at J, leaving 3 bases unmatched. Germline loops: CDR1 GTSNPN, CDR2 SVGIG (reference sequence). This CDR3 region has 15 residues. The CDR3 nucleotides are TGTGCCTGGAGTCTTGGGACTAGCTCCTACAATGAGCAGTTCTTC. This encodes CAWSLGTSSYNEQFF.

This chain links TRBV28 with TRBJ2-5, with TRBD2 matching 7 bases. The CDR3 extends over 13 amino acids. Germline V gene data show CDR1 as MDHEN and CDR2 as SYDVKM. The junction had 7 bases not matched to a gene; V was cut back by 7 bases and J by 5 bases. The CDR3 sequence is CASNQGGLETQYF. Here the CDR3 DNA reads TGTGCCAGCAACCAGGGAGGGCTTGAGACCCAGTACTTC.

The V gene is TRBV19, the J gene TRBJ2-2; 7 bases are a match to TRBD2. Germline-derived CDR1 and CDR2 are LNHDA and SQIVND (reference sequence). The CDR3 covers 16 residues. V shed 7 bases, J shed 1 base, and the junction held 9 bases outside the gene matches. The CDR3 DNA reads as TGTGCCAGTACGGGGCCTGCGGGAGTGAACACCGGGGAGCTGTTTTTT. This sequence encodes CASTGPAGVNTGELFF.